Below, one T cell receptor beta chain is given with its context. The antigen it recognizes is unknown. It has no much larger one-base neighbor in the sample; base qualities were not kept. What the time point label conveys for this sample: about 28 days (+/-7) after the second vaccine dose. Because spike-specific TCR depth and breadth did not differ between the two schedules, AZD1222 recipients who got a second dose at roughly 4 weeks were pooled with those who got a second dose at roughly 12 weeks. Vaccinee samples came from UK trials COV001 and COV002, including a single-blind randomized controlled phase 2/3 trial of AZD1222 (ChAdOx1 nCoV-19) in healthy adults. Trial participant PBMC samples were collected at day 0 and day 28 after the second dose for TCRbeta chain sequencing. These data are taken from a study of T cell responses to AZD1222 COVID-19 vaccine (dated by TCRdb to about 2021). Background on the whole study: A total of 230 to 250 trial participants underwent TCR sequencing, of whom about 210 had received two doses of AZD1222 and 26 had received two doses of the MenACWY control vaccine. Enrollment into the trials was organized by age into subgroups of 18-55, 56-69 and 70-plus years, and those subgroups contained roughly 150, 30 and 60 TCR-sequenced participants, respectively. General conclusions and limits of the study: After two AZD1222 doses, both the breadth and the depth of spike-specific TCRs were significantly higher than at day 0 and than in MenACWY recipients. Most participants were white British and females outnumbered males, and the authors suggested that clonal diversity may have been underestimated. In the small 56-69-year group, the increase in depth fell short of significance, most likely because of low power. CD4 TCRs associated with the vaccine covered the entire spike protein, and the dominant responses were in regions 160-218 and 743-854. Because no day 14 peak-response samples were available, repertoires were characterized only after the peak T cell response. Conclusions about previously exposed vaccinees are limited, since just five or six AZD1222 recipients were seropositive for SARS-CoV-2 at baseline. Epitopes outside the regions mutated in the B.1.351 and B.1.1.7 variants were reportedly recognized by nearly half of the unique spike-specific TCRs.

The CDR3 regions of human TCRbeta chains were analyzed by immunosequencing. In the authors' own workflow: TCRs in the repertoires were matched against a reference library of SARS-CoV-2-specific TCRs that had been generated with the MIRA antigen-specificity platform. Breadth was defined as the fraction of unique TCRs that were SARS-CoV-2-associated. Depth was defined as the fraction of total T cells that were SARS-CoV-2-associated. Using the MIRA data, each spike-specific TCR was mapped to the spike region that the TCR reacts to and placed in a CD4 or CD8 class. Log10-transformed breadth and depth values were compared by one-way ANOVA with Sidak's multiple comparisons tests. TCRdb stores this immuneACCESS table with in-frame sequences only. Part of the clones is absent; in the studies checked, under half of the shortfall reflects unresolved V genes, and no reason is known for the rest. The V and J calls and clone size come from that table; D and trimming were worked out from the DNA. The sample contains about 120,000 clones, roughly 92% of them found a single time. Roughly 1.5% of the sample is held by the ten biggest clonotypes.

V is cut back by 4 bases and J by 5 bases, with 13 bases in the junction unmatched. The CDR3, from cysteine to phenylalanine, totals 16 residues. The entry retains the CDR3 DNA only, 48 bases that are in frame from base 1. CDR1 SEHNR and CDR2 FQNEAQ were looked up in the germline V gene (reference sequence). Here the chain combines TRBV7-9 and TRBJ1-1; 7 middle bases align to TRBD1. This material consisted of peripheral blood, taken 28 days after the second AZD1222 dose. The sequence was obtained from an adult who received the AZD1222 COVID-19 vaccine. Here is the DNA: TGTGCCAGCAGCTGGACTTTAACAGGGGATGGGACTGAAGCTTTCTTT. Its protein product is CASSWTLTGDGTEAFF. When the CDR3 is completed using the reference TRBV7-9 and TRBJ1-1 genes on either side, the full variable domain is DTGVSQNPRHKITKRGQNVTFRCDPISEHNRLYWYRQTLGQGPEFLTYFQNEAQLEKSRLLSDRFSAERPKGSFSTLEIQRTEQGDSAMYLCASSWTLTGDGTEAFFGQGTRLTVV.